The rows below give T cell receptor beta chains drawn from one sample of a study of cytomegalovirus exposure and HLA in healthy donors. Assay: immunoSEQ multiplex PCR; the TCRdb copy retains only in-frame clones and omits some. The sample includes 150,000 to 200,000 clones, over 60% of them seen just once. Sequenced: PBMCs. The receptors here all came from a woman aged 50 to 60 in good health and CMV-seronegative. Both conserved end residues are part of each CDR3. D genes are given only for firm matches. Size is stated for part of the rows, as once, few or many counts, or as a class when the clone is expanded.

>-|-|TRBV6-5|TRBJ1-6
TGTGCCAGCAGTTGGGAGCGGTATTCACCCCTCCACTTT
CASSWERYSPLHF
>TRBD2|-|TRBV28|TRBJ2-3
TGTGCCAGCAGTTTATTCAGGCTAGCGGGGGCTACAGATACGCAGTATTTT
CASSLFRLAGATDTQYF
>-|-|TRBV29-1|TRBJ2-1
TGCAGCGTTGGGAAGGCGAGGTACAATGAGCAGTTCTTC
CSVGKARYNEQFF
>TRBD2|-|TRBV15|TRBJ2-7
TGTGCCACCAGTCGGAATAGCGGGGGGGCCGGTGTGTACGAGCAGTACTTC
CATSRNSGGAGVYEQYF
>TRBD1|-|TRBV6-1|TRBJ2-7
TGTGCCAGCAGTACGAGGGACAGGCTGAACTACGAGCAGTACTTC
CASSTRDRLNYEQYF
>TRBD1|-|TRBV18|TRBJ1-2
TGTGCCAGCTCAATAGGGGACAGTAACTATGGCTACACCTTC
CASSIGDSNYGYTF
>TRBD1|-|TRBV11-2|TRBJ1-2
TGTGCCAGCAGCTTAGGGGGGACAGGGGGCCATTATGGCTACACCTTC
CASSLGGTGGHYGYTF
>-|-|TRBV27|TRBJ1-4
TGTGCCAGCAGTGCCTTCGGGGGTTCGGGTAATGAAAAACTGTTTTTT
CASSAFGGSGNEKLFF
>TRBD1|-|TRBV4-3|TRBJ1-2
TGCGCCAGCAGCTCGACCGGGGGACAGGGGGCGAGAAATGGCTACACCTTC
CASSSTGGQGARNGYTF
>-|-|TRBV4-1|TRBJ1-5
TGCGCCAGCAGCCAAGATTGGCCTGGCAATCAGCCCCAGCATTTT
CASSQDWPGNQPQHF
>-|-|TRBV12-5|TRBJ2-5
TGTGCTAGTGCCTCGGACGGGGCGCGGGGAGAGACCCAGTACTTC
CASASDGARGETQYF
>TRBD1|-|TRBV14|TRBJ2-1
TGTGCCAGCAGCCCTGGTGGGACAGTGCAGTTCTTC
CASSPGGTVQFF
>-|-|TRBV7-9|TRBJ2-6
TGTTCCAGCAGCGGACTTCTCTCTGGGGCCAACGTCCTGACTTTC
CSSSGLLSGANVLTF
>-|-|TRBV6-5|TRBJ1-4
TGTGCCAGCAGTTACTCTGGGGGGGGAGAGGAAAAACTGTTTTTT
CASSYSGGGEEKLFF
>TRBD1|-|TRBV7-2|TRBJ1-1
TGTGCCAGCAGCTTAAGAGTCATGAGGGGGCAGAACACTGAAGCTTTCTTT
CASSLRVMRGQNTEAFF
>TRBD2|-|TRBV29-1|TRBJ2-7
TGCAGCGTTGTCCGGACTAGCGGCTTTTACGAGCAGTACTTC
CSVVRTSGFYEQYF
>TRBD1|-|TRBV2|TRBJ1-4
TGTGCCAGCGGGACAGGGCAGGAAAAACTGTTTTTT
CASGTGQEKLFF
>-|-|TRBV28|TRBJ2-7
TGTGCCAGCAGTTCATGGCCCCCCCGGGGGTACGAGCAGTACTTC
CASSSWPPRGYEQYF
>-|few|TRBV28|TRBJ1-5
TGTGCCAGCAGTTTTGGTGGCGGGCCCCAGCATTTT
CASSFGGGPQHF
>-|few|TRBV28|TRBJ2-1
TGTGCCAGCAGTTTAATCGCGGGGTCCTACAATGAGCAGTTCTTC
CASSLIAGSYNEQFF
>-|-|TRBV19|TRBJ1-5
TGTGCCAGTAGCACCCTTCAGGGGCCTGATCAGCCCCAGCATTTT
CASSTLQGPDQPQHF
>-|-|TRBV7-3|TRBJ2-7
TGTGCCAGCAGCTCGAACACAGGGACGGCCGAGCAGTACTTC
CASSSNTGTAEQYF
>TRBD1|-|TRBV6-6|TRBJ1-1
TGTGCCAGCACCTCAGGGGGCTCGAACACTGAAGCTTTCTTT
CASTSGGSNTEAFF